The source of this T cell receptor beta chain is a study of blood T cell repertoires in COVID-19. This clone was observed a single time. Patients at the Seattle site were enrolled during active infection and followed longitudinally. Libraries were prepared by immunoSEQ multiplex PCR; TCRdb keeps only in-frame clonotypes and omits some of them. Of some 130,000 clones in the sample, around 90% were seen once. The ends lost 2 bases at V and 6 bases at J; junction bases unmatched: 5. Per germline, CDR1 GTSNPN and CDR2 SVGIG (reference sequence). The CDR3 loop spans 13 amino acids. The sequencing input was peripheral blood. This chain joins TRBV30 and TRBJ1-2, with 8 bases identical to TRBD1. The receptor comes from a man aged 55 to 70 with COVID-19, enrolled during active disease. CDR3 loop: CAWSKTGEDGYTF. For the CDR3, the DNA is TGTGCCTGGAGTAAGACAGGGGAAGATGGCTACACCTTC.